These T cell receptor beta chains were read from a single sample in a study of cytomegalovirus exposure and HLA in healthy donors. Assay used: immunoSEQ multiplex PCR; TCRdb lists only in-frame clones, some missing. The sample has around 130,000 clones; roughly three fifths are singletons. The sequencing input was PBMCs. The receptors stem from a male donor in good health and CMV-seronegative. CDR3s include the opening cysteine and the closing phenylalanine or tryptophan. Each record gives: J gene, clone size, V gene, D gene, CDR3 DNA, CDR3 protein. D genes are given only for firm matches. The size field is filled for only some rows; it gives once, few, many or a size class.

TRBJ1-1,few,TRBV28,.,TGTGCCAGCGACGAGGGGAACACTGAAGCTTTCTTT,CASDEGNTEAFF
TRBJ1-1,few,TRBV29-1,TRBD1,TGCAGCGCCCGGACAGGGGGCAACACTGAAGCTTTCTTT,CSARTGGNTEAFF
TRBJ2-5,.,TRBV7-9,TRBD1,TGTGCCAGCAGCCCTGGGGACAGGGGGCTACAAGAGACCCAGTACTTC,CASSPGDRGLQETQYF
TRBJ2-5,.,TRBV7-9,TRBD1,TGTGGGACAGGGGCCGAGACCCAGTACTTC,CGTGAETQYF
TRBJ2-1,few,TRBV2,.,TGTGCCAGCAGTTATACTGCTCCAGGATACAATGAGCAGTTCTTC,CASSYTAPGYNEQFF
TRBJ1-2,.,TRBV10-3,TRBD1,TGTGCCATCAGTGACCCCGGGGGACAGGGGAACTATGGCTACACCTTC,CAISDPGGQGNYGYTF
TRBJ2-7,few,TRBV14,.,TGTGCCAGCAGCCAAGCTACAGGGATCTACGAGCAGTACTTC,CASSQATGIYEQYF
TRBJ1-4,.,TRBV5-8,.,TGTGCCAGCAGCTTGACGGGGAATGAAAAACTGTTTTTT,CASSLTGNEKLFF
TRBJ2-1,.,TRBV27,.,TGTGCCAGCAGCGGTATTACAGGCTATAGCTACAATGAGCAGTTCTTC,CASSGITGYSYNEQFF
TRBJ2-7,.,TRBV19,TRBD1,TGTGCCAGTAGTCTAGGGAACAGGGGTACCTACGAGCAGTACTTC,CASSLGNRGTYEQYF
TRBJ1-6,.,TRBV13,.,TGTGCCAGCAGCCCTAGGCGCGAAACAGGGAAAGGCTATGGTAATTCACCCCTCCACTTT,CASSPRRETGKGYGNSPLHF
TRBJ2-2,once,TRBV30,TRBD1,TGTGCCTGGAGTGGGACAGGCGTAGGGGAGCTGTTTTTT,CAWSGTGVGELFF
TRBJ2-3,.,TRBV19,.,TGTGCGAGTAGGGAAGGGGGGGGGCCTGGAACAGATACGCAGTATTTT,CASREGGGPGTDTQYF
TRBJ2-1,few,TRBV29-1,TRBD2,TGCAGCGTCGCGGGGGTCTACCACAATGAGCAGTTCTTC,CSVAGVYHNEQFF
TRBJ2-3,.,TRBV6-1,.,TGTGCCAGCAGTCCTCCAGATACGCAGTATTTT,CASSPPDTQYF
TRBJ2-7,.,TRBV6-5,TRBD1,TGTGCCTGCCGGGACAGGGGTCACGAGCAGTACTTC,CACRDRGHEQYF
TRBJ2-2,.,TRBV10-3,.,TGTGCCATCCGCCGACAGGGAGGAACCGGGGAGCTGTTTTTT,CAIRRQGGTGELFF
TRBJ2-7,.,TRBV6-5,.,TGTGCCAGCAGTTACAGCATTCGCTACGAGCAGTACTTC,CASSYSIRYEQYF
TRBJ2-7,once,TRBV4-3,TRBD2,TGCGCCAGCAGCCAAGCCAGCGGGGAGACCTACGAGCAGTACTTC,CASSQASGETYEQYF
TRBJ1-3,.,TRBV4-2,.,TGTGCCAGCAGCCAACTTGGACAGAACTCTGGAAACATCATATATTTT,CASSQLGQNSGNIIYF
TRBJ1-1,few,TRBV6-5,.,TGTGCCAGCAGTTACGGCGGGGTGGAGAGCACTGAAGCTTTCTTT,CASSYGGVESTEAFF
TRBJ1-1,few,TRBV11-2,.,TGTGCCAGCAGCTTAGGGGCAGGGGACACTGAAGCTTTCTTT,CASSLGAGDTEAFF
TRBJ1-1,.,TRBV5-1,.,TGCGCCAGCAGCTTGGGTACAGCAAACACTGAAGCTTTCTTT,CASSLGTANTEAFF
TRBJ1-2,few,TRBV28,.,TGTGCCAGCACCCCCGGTGATGGCTACACCTTC,CASTPGDGYTF
TRBJ2-1,.,TRBV18,.,TGTGCCAGCTCACCTGCGGGATCCGGTAAAAATGAGCAGTTCTTC,CASSPAGSGKNEQFF
TRBJ2-3,.,TRBV5-1,TRBD1,TGCGCCAGCAGCTTTACAGGGGTGAGGACAGATACGCAGTATTTT,CASSFTGVRTDTQYF
TRBJ1-1,.,TRBV15,.,TGTGCCACCAGCAGAAACCTAGGCGGGAGGAACACTGAAGCTTTCTTT,CATSRNLGGRNTEAFF
TRBJ2-1,.,TRBV19,TRBD2,TGTGCCAGTACCGCGGGGGTCTACAATGAGCAGTTCTTC,CASTAGVYNEQFF
TRBJ2-3,few,TRBV4-3,.,TGCGCCAGCAGCCAAGTGGCTAGCACAGATACGCAGTATTTT,CASSQVASTDTQYF
TRBJ2-5,.,TRBV4-2,TRBD2,TGTGCCAGCAGCCCACTAGGGAGCGGGGAGGGAGAGACCCAGTACTTC,CASSPLGSGEGETQYF
TRBJ1-3,.,TRBV23-1,TRBD1,TGCGCCAGCAGTCAACAAAACAGGGGGCACGGTGGAAACACCATATATTTT,CASSQQNRGHGGNTIYF
TRBJ2-3,few,TRBV29-1,TRBD2,TGCAGCGTTCTGCCACGGAGCGGGGGGAGCACAGATACGCAGTATTTT,CSVLPRSGGSTDTQYF
TRBJ2-3,.,TRBV28,.,TGTGCCAGCAGTCCGACGGGGTGGGGTTACGCAGATACGCAGTATTTT,CASSPTGWGYADTQYF
TRBJ2-6,few,TRBV7-2,.,TGTGCCAGCAGCCTTGCCAGGGTCTCCGGGGCCAACGTCCTGACTTTC,CASSLARVSGANVLTF
TRBJ2-7,few,TRBV5-1,TRBD2,TGCGCCAGCTCGAGGGGCGGGGGGGCTGAGGAGCAGTACTTC,CASSRGGGAEEQYF
TRBJ2-4,.,TRBV5-4,TRBD1,TGTGCCAGCAGCCCGACAGGGAACAAAAACATTCAGTACTTC,CASSPTGNKNIQYF
TRBJ2-1,.,TRBV5-4,TRBD2,TGTGCCAGCAGCTTGTGGACTGGCGGGGGAGCCTACAATGAGCAGTTCTTC,CASSLWTGGGAYNEQFF
TRBJ2-1,.,TRBV5-1,TRBD2,TGCGCCAGCAGCTTCCTTCCTAGCGGGGGGGCCAACAATGAGCAGTTCTTC,CASSFLPSGGANNEQFF
TRBJ1-2,.,TRBV6-5,TRBD1,TGTGCCAGCAGTTACTTGGGACAGGTCTATGGCTACACCTTC,CASSYLGQVYGYTF
TRBJ1-1,few,TRBV11-2,TRBD1,TGTGCCAGCAGCCTTACAGGGGTCAACACTGAAGCTTTCTTT,CASSLTGVNTEAFF
TRBJ1-1,.,TRBV5-6,.,TGTGCCAGCAGCTTCTCGGTGAACACTGAAGCTTTCTTT,CASSFSVNTEAFF
TRBJ2-4,.,TRBV11-2,TRBD2,TGTGCCAGCAGCTTCCGGATAGCGGGGGAGCTAGCCAAAAACATTCAGTACTTC,CASSFRIAGELAKNIQYF
TRBJ2-2,.,TRBV6-5,.,TGTGCCAGCAGTTACCAAGGACAGCCCACACCCGGGGAGCTGTTTTTT,CASSYQGQPTPGELFF
TRBJ1-5,few,TRBV5-8,.,TGTGCCAGCAGCCGCCGGGATCAGCCCCAGCATTTT,CASSRRDQPQHF
TRBJ2-1,.,TRBV4-3,TRBD1,TGCGCCAGCAGCCAAGACCCCGGGACAGCCTCCTACAATGAGCAGTTCTTC,CASSQDPGTASYNEQFF
TRBJ1-1,few,TRBV25-1,TRBD1,TGTGCCAGCAGTGGTAAGGGGGGGGACAGGGTGGAGACTGAAGCTTTCTTT,CASSGKGGDRVETEAFF
TRBJ1-6,.,TRBV9,.,TGTGCCAGCAGCCCCCGGGGGGGGATGAATTCACCCCTCCACTTT,CASSPRGGMNSPLHF
TRBJ2-7,.,TRBV6-1,TRBD1,TGTGCCAGCAGTGAAGGAGGCAGGGGGTACGAGCAGTACTTC,CASSEGGRGYEQYF
TRBJ2-3,.,TRBV29-1,TRBD2,TGCAGCGTTGAAGATGGGCGGCGGGGGGGCGGAGATACGCAGTATTTT,CSVEDGRRGGGDTQYF
TRBJ2-7,.,TRBV7-2,TRBD2,TGTGCCAGCAGCTTAGGATGGCGGGGGGGCGCGCAGTACTTC,CASSLGWRGGAQYF
TRBJ2-5,.,TRBV20-1,TRBD2,TGCAGTGTTCGGGGGGAAGAGACCCAGTACTTC,CSVRGEETQYF
TRBJ1-2,.,TRBV7-2,TRBD1,TGTGCCAGCAGCCTAAACACAGGGGGCGGTGGCTACACCTTC,CASSLNTGGGGYTF
TRBJ2-3,.,TRBV6-5,.,TGTGCCAGCAGTTACTCGGCAGCGGCTTACACAGATACGCAGTATTTT,CASSYSAAAYTDTQYF
TRBJ1-5,.,TRBV7-8,.,TGTGCCAGCAGCTTGTCCACGGAACAGCTCCAGCATTTT,CASSLSTEQLQHF
TRBJ2-1,.,TRBV10-2,TRBD1,TGCGCCAGCAGTGACCGACAGGGTCGTGAGCAGTTCTTC,CASSDRQGREQFF
TRBJ2-7,.,TRBV10-3,TRBD1,TGTGCCATCAACACAGGGGAATCCTACGAGCAGTACTTC,CAINTGESYEQYF
TRBJ1-3,.,TRBV29-1,.,TGCAGCGCAGGACAGTCGAACACCATATATTTT,CSAGQSNTIYF
TRBJ2-3,.,TRBV18,TRBD1,TGTGCCAGCTCGCCTCAGCGGACAGGGGCGGTAGATACGCAGTATTTT,CASSPQRTGAVDTQYF
TRBJ2-7,few,TRBV7-2,TRBD1,TGTGCCAGCAGCTTAGGGCCGGGACAGGGGCAGTCGGAGCAGTACTTC,CASSLGPGQGQSEQYF